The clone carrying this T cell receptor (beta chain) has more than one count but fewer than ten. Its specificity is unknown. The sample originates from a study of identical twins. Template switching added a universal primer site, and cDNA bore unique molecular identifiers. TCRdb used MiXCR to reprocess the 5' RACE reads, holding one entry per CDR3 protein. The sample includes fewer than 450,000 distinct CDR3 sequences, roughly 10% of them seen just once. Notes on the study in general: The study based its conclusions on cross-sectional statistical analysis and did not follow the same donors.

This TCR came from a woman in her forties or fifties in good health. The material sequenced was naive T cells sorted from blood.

In DNA, the CDR3 is TGTGCCAGCAGCCCGAGCGGGGCGGGAGGAAAGTACGAGCAGTACTTC. It encodes CASSPSGAGGKYEQYF. The chain couples TRBV7-6 to TRBJ2-7; TRBD2 matches at 8 bases. There are 16 residues in the CDR3. J gave up 4 bases and V 5 bases, and 13 bases lay outside the gene matches. Germline V CDR1 and CDR2: SGHVS, FNYEAQ. The complete variable domain, with remaining parts taken from reference TRBV7-6 and TRBJ2-7, reads GAGVSQSPRYKVTKRGQDVALRCDPISGHVSLYWYRQALGQGPEFLTYFNYEAQQDKSGLPNDRFSAERPEGSISTLTIQRTEQRDSAMYRCASSPSGAGGKYEQYFGPGTRLTVT.